The 5 T cell receptor beta chains presented below share a single source sample, sequenced in a study of shared clonotypes between healthy human individuals. The table came from immunoSEQ multiplex PCR; TCRdb's copy has only in-frame clones and leaves some out. The sample lists approximately 92,000 clones; approximately 75% were seen once. The sequenced sample was memory CD8+ T cells sorted from blood. Specified subset: CD45RO+ cells pooled with CCR7-negative TemRA cells. These receptors came from a man younger than 45 in good health.

This chain uses TRBV18 with TRBJ2-5; no firm D call. The CDR3 contains 12 residues. Trimming took off 3 bases at V and 3 bases at J, with 5 bases between the two ends. CDR1 KGHSH and CDR2 LQKENI come from the germline V gene. CDR3 protein: CASSPIKETQYF. The DNA for the CDR3 is TGTGCCAGCTCACCGATAAAAGAGACCCAGTACTTC.

The chain joins TRBV29-1 to TRBJ2-5; no definite D call. Per germline, CDR1 SQVTM and CDR2 ANQGSEA. Trimming pared 4 bases from V and 5 bases from J, leaving 5 bases between. The CDR3 totals 10 residues. CDR3 sequence: CSVVVETQYF. The DNA of the CDR3 is TGCAGCGTTGTGGTGGAGACCCAGTACTTC.

The rearrangement joins TRBV7-2 to TRBJ1-2; 9 positions agree with TRBD1. The CDR3 runs to 14 residues. Germline CDR1 is SGHTA and CDR2 is FQGNSA. V was clipped by 4 bases and J by 6 bases; unmatched bases: 6. Here the CDR3 DNA reads TGTGCCAGCAGCTCGGCAAGGACAGGGGATGGCTACACCTTC. This translates into CASSSARTGDGYTF.

This clone has at least ten counts. This rearrangement joins TRBV6-5 to TRBJ2-3; TRBD2 aligns across 7 bases. V was clipped by 9 bases and J by 4 bases; unmatched bases: 4. This CDR3 is built from 12 residues. CDR1 and CDR2 from the germline V gene are MNHEY and SVGAGI. The CDR3 region has the DNA TGTGCCAGTAGCCGGGGGGCAGATACGCAGTATTTT. It is translated as CASSRGADTQYF.

The sample holds many counts of this clone. J is TRBJ1-1 and V is TRBV7-9; D is unresolved. Germline V gene sequence: CDR1 SEHNR, CDR2 FQNEAQ (reference sequence). With 3 bases removed from V and 4 bases from J, the gap between germline ends came to 0 bases. CDR3 size: 10 residues. CDR3 region: CASSFTEAFF. The CDR3 bases are TGTGCCAGCAGCTTCACTGAAGCTTTCTTT.